This T cell receptor beta chain was sequenced during a study of T cells in localized non-small cell lung cancer (TCRdb year 2020). General notes on the study: T cell repertoires of 200 to 300 early-stage NSCLC patients were analyzed, with tumors being compared against uninvolved tumor-adjacent lungs. The cohort consisted of a few hundred treatment-naive NSCLC patients whose localized lung tumors had been resected. Of the NSCLC patients, around 130 were male and 85 to 110 were female, and the mean age was around 70 years.

The immunoSEQ Assay was used to sequence TCR beta CDR3 regions from DNA. The paper's processing steps were these. To compute T cell density, TCR beta template counts were normalized to usable DNA, which was estimated by amplifying housekeeping genes. Richness was estimated with the preseqR package, extrapolating to 400,000 templates for PBMC samples and 120,000 templates for tissue samples. Clonality was defined by subtracting Pielou's evenness from one. Tissue-enriched TCRs were identified through differential abundance testing performed on productive amino-acid clonotypes, with a minimum total count of 5 and an alpha of 0.1. The Jaccard Index and the Morisita Overlap Index were used to measure repertoire overlap between compartments. GLIPH clustered TCR beta CDR3s with public tetramer-defined viral CDR3s; viral motifs required at least three viral sequences plus V-gene enrichment. TCRdb limited this immuneACCESS table to in-frame rearrangements with V and J called. A share of clones is missing; checked studies link under half to unresolved V genes, and the rest is unexplained. V and J calls and clone size come straight from that table; D and trimming were deduced from the DNA. This sample gives some 31,000 clones in total; about 90% of them show up just once. The ten largest clones capture 4.2% of the sample.

Clipping removes 7 bases from V and 6 bases from J, with 9 as the unmatched junction base count. CDR1 and CDR2 are read off the germline V gene as MNHNS and SASEGT. CDR3 length: 15 amino acids, cysteine to phenylalanine. CDR3 DNA only is kept here, 45 bases in frame from base 1. Here is what the overall study found, with its caveats: Because the study design was exploratory, TCR variables were selected using unadjusted p-values without false-discovery rate correction. Uninvolved tumor-adjacent lung showed the highest T cell clonality, higher than tumor, which suggests more focused antigenic responses in the uninvolved tumor-adjacent lung. Of the top 100 tumor clones, a median of approximately 60 were detected in paired uninvolved adjacent lung; roughly 29 were also among that lung's top 100. Because multi-region sequencing of the tumors was not done, intratumor heterogeneity could not be ruled out. Longer overall survival was associated with higher T cell density in blood, whereas shorter survival was associated with higher clonality in adjacent lung.

Regarding this clone: The antigen it recognizes is unknown. Base qualities were left out, and no much larger clone turns up one base away.

At diagnosis, peripheral blood, uninvolved tumor-adjacent lung and tumor were collected and stored as a combination of fresh-frozen and FFPE material. For TCR repertoire profiling, blood samples were analyzed as peripheral blood mononuclear cells. The clonotype originates from a woman aged 40-69 years with stage I lung adenocarcinoma. The V and J genes are TRBV6-1 and TRBJ2-1, and 10 junctional nucleotides match TRBD1. This specimen was peripheral blood, taken before any cancer treatment. The DNA sequence is TGTGCCAGCAAGATGGACAGGGGGATGTTCAATGAGCAGTTCTTC. This encodes CASKMDRGMFNEQFF.